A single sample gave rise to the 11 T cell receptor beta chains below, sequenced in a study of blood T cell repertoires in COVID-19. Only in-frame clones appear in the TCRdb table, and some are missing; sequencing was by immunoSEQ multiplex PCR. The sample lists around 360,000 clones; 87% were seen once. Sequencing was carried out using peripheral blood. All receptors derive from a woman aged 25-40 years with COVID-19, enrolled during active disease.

CDR3 protein: CASSLPSGSYNEQFF. The CDR3 bases are TGCGCCAGCAGCCTCCCAAGCGGGAGTTACAATGAGCAGTTCTTC. The chain couples TRBV4-1 to TRBJ2-1; 8 nucleotides match TRBD2. Trimming took 4 bases from V and 4 from J; bases not matched to a gene: 6. The CDR3 runs 15 residues. Germline CDR1 and CDR2: MGHRA and YSYEKL.

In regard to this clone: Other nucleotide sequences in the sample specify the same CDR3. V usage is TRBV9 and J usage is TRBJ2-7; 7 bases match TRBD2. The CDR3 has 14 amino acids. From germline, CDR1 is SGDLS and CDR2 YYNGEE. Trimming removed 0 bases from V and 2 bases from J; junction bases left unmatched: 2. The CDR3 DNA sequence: TGTGCCAGCAGCGTAGGCGGGAGTCCCTACGAGCAGTACTTC. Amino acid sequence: CASSVGGSPYEQYF.

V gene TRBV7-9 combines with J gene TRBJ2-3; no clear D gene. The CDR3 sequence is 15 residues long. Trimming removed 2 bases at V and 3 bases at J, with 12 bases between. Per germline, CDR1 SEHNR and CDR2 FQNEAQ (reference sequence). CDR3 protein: CASSLLESGTDTQYF. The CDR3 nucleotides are TGTGCCAGCAGCTTACTCGAGAGTGGTACAGATACGCAGTATTTT.

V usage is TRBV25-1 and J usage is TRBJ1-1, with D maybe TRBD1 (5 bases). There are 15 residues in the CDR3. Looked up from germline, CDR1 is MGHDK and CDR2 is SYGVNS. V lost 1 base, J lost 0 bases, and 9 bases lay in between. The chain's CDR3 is CASSEFRGMNTEAFF. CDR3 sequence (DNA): TGTGCCAGCAGTGAATTTCGGGGGATGAACACTGAAGCTTTCTTT.

The CDR3 here is CASSPTNTDTQYF. DNA for the CDR3: TGTGCCAGCAGTCCGACTAACACAGATACGCAGTATTTT. The J gene is TRBJ2-3, the V gene TRBV2; D might be TRBD2 (5 bases). This CDR3 is 13 amino acids long. Trimming took off 5 bases at V and 2 bases at J, with 8 bases between the two ends. CDR1 and CDR2 from the germline V gene are SNHLY and FYNNEI.

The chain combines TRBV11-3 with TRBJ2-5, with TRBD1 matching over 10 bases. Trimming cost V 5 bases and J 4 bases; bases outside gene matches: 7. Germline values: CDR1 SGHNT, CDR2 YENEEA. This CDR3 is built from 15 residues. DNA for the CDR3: TGTGCCAGCAGCCCCGGGACAGGGGCATCAGAGACCCAGTACTTC. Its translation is CASSPGTGASETQYF.

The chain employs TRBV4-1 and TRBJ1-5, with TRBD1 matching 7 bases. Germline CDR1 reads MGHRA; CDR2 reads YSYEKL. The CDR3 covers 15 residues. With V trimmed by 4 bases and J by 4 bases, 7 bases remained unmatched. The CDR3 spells CASSLLDRENQPQHF. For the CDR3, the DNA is TGCGCCAGCAGCCTCCTCGACAGGGAAAATCAGCCCCAGCATTTT.

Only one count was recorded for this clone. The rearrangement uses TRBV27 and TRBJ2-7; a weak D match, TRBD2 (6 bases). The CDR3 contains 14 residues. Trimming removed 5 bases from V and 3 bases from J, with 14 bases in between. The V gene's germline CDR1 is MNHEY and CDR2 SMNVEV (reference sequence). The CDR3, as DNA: TGTGCCAGCAGTGCCTCCGGGAGACACTACGAGCAGTACTTC. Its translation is CASSASGRHYEQYF.

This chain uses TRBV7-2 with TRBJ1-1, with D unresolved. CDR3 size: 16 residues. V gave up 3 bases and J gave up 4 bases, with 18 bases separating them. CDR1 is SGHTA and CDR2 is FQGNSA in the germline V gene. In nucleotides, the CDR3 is TGTGCCAGCAGCTTTCACTGGAGGGTGGTTGGCACTGAAGCTTTCTTT. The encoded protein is CASSFHWRVVGTEAFF.

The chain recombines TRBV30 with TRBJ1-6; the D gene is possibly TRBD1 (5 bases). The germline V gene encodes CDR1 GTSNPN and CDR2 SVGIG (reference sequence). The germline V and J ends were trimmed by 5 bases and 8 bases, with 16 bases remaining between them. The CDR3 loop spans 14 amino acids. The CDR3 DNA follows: TGTGCCTGGGGGCCCGGACATGAGGATTCACCCCTCCACTTT. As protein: CAWGPGHEDSPLHF.

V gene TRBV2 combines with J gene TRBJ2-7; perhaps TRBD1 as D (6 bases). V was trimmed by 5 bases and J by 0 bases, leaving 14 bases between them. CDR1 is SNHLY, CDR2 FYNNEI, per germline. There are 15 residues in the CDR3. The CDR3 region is CASSKQGKSSYEQYF. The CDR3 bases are TGTGCCAGCAGTAAACAGGGAAAGAGCTCCTACGAGCAGTACTTC.